This note documents a single T cell receptor (beta chain) sequence. The data stem from a study of control samples from healthy donors and cancer patients. Only in-frame clones appear in the TCRdb table, and some are missing; sequencing was by immunoSEQ multiplex PCR. The sample data list 150,000 to 200,000 clones. This CDR3 has 15 amino acids. From germline, CDR1 is SNHLY and CDR2 FYNNEI. V was clipped by 6 bases and J by 8 bases, with 22 bases between them. What was sequenced was blood. The receptor was isolated from a woman aged 25-40 years in good health. The chain is built from TRBV2 and TRBJ1-1; D unclear. CDR3: CASSPGLGFPPEAFF. The DNA for the CDR3 is TGTGCCAGCAGCCCCGGGCTGGGGTTTCCTCCAGAAGCTTTCTTT.